This is a list of T cell receptor beta chains from one sample in a study of shared clonotypes between healthy human individuals. The method was immunoSEQ multiplex PCR; TCRdb's version includes in-frame clones alone and lacks a portion of them. The sample includes 1 million to 1.2 million clones, about 80% of them seen just once. The sequenced sample consisted of memory CD4+ T cells from PBMCs. These TCRs come from a young man in good health. Some clones in this sample may be carry-over from other donors' samples. Both conserved end residues are part of each CDR3. The D gene is left open where the match is weak. The size of a clone is reported for some rows only, either as once, few or many, or as a class for expanded clones.

abundance	len	v_gene	d_gene	j_gene	CDR3aa	CDR3nt
-	14	TRBV7-2	-	TRBJ2-3	CASSLIAGTDTQYF	TGTGCCAGCAGCTTGATAGCGGGCACAGATACGCAGTATTTT
few	14	TRBV7-9	-	TRBJ2-5	CASSLARPPETQYF	TGTGCCAGCAGCTTAGCCCGGCCACCGGAGACCCAGTACTTC
-	13	TRBV5-1	-	TRBJ1-1	CASSFKMNTEAFF	TGCGCCAGCAGCTTTAAAATGAACACTGAAGCTTTCTTT
-	16	TRBV4-1	-	TRBJ1-3	CASSQDLRSSGNTIYF	TGCGCCAGCAGCCAAGATTTACGGTCCTCTGGAAACACCATATATTTT
-	15	TRBV27	TRBD1	TRBJ2-7	CASSPGTGGPYEQYF	TGTGCCAGCAGTCCCGGGACAGGGGGGCCCTACGAGCAGTACTTC
-	13	TRBV27	-	TRBJ2-5	CASSPGYKGTQYF	TGTGCCAGCAGTCCAGGCTACAAGGGGACCCAGTACTTC
-	17	TRBV5-7	TRBD1	TRBJ2-7	CASSSGSGTGGSYEQYF	TGTGCCAGCAGCTCGGGGTCCGGGACAGGGGGATCCTACGAGCAGTACTTC
once	15	TRBV19	TRBD1	TRBJ2-5	CASSMTGQGWETQYF	TGTGCCAGTAGTATGACCGGACAGGGGTGGGAGACCCAGTACTTC
-	15	TRBV7-9	TRBD1	TRBJ1-2	CASSSGQVGNYGYTF	TGTGCCAGCAGCTCGGGACAGGTCGGGAACTATGGCTACACCTTC
-	14	TRBV5-1	-	TRBJ2-4	CASSPGIAKNIQYF	TGCGCCAGCAGCCCGGGGATAGCCAAAAACATTCAGTACTTC
-	14	TRBV6-5	-	TRBJ2-1	CASSYRAEYNEQFF	TGTGCCAGCAGTTATCGGGCAGAGTACAATGAGCAGTTCTTC
-	14	TRBV10-2	TRBD2	TRBJ2-7	CASKPGLATWEQYF	TGCGCCAGCAAACCGGGACTAGCGACGTGGGAGCAGTACTTC
-	15	TRBV5-1	TRBD2	TRBJ2-3	CASRAAGGDTDTQYF	TGCGCCAGCAGAGCAGCGGGAGGGGACACAGATACGCAGTATTTT
-	16	TRBV27	TRBD1	TRBJ1-1	CASSSQATGLDTEAFF	TGTGCCAGCAGTTCCCAAGCGACAGGGTTGGACACTGAAGCTTTCTTT
-	13	TRBV28	-	TRBJ2-7	CASTGDTPYEQYF	TGTGCCAGCACCGGGGACACCCCCTACGAGCAGTACTTC
-	16	TRBV5-1	TRBD1	TRBJ2-3	CASMLNPTGITDTQYF	TGCGCCAGCATGCTCAACCCGACAGGGATCACAGATACGCAGTATTTT
-	15	TRBV19	-	TRBJ2-7	CASSIARDRTYEQYF	TGTGCCAGTAGTATAGCCCGGGACCGAACCTACGAGCAGTACTTC
-	15	TRBV7-3	TRBD2	TRBJ2-1	CASSLMSGRENEQFF	TGTGCCAGCAGCTTAATGAGCGGGAGGGAAAATGAGCAGTTCTTC
-	13	TRBV19	-	TRBJ2-7	CASSAGLSYEQYF	TGTGCCAGTAGTGCGGGACTTAGCTACGAGCAGTACTTC
few	13	TRBV30	-	TRBJ1-1	CAWNAGMNTEAFF	TGTGCCTGGAACGCGGGAATGAACACTGAAGCTTTCTTT
-	15	TRBV11-2	-	TRBJ1-1	CASSLVSGGETEAFF	TGTGCCAGCAGCTTAGTATCGGGGGGCGAGACTGAAGCTTTCTTT
-	15	TRBV5-4	TRBD1	TRBJ2-1	CASSSPGQADNEQFF	TGTGCCAGCAGCTCCCCGGGACAGGCCGACAATGAGCAGTTCTTC
-	17	TRBV11-2	-	TRBJ2-6	CASSLKINRAGANVLTF	TGTGCCAGCAGCTTAAAAATTAACAGGGCTGGGGCCAACGTCCTGACTTTC
-	14	TRBV5-1	TRBD1	TRBJ2-1	CASSYGQGADEQFF	TGCGCCAGCAGCTACGGACAGGGGGCTGATGAGCAGTTCTTC
-	17	TRBV7-2	TRBD2	TRBJ2-3	CASSLAGSGRAGDTQYF	TGTGCCAGCAGCTTAGCAGGCAGCGGGAGGGCCGGAGATACGCAGTATTTT
-	15	TRBV11-1	TRBD1	TRBJ2-3	CASRVQGAYTDTQYF	TGTGCCAGCAGGGTACAGGGGGCCTACACAGATACGCAGTATTTT
-	18	TRBV9	TRBD2	TRBJ2-1	CASSGLKSGTSGYNEQFF	TGTGCCAGCAGCGGGCTTAAATCCGGGACTAGCGGATACAATGAGCAGTTCTTC
-	18	TRBV13	-	TRBJ2-3	CASSHRPGTLPSTDTQYF	TGTGCCAGCAGCCACAGACCGGGGACTTTACCTTCCACAGATACGCAGTATTTT
-	11	TRBV20-1	-	TRBJ1-2	CSARDLGGYTF	TGCAGTGCTAGAGATTTGGGGGGCTACACCTTC
once	13	TRBV27	TRBD1	TRBJ1-4	CASSPRQGEKLFF	TGTGCCAGCAGTCCCCGACAGGGTGAAAAACTGTTTTTT
few	16	TRBV18	-	TRBJ1-5	CASSPSQAGHNQPQHF	TGTGCCAGCTCCCCCTCTCAGGCAGGCCACAATCAGCCCCAGCATTTT
-	13	TRBV7-9	-	TRBJ1-1	CASSLEGGSEAFF	TGTGCCAGCAGCTTAGAAGGGGGGTCTGAAGCTTTCTTT
-	12	TRBV7-2	-	TRBJ1-1	CASSFGVTEAFF	TGTGCCAGCAGCTTTGGTGTGACCGAAGCTTTCTTT
-	15	TRBV18	-	TRBJ2-2	CASSPPSGESGELFF	TGTGCCAGCTCACCACCGTCGGGAGAATCCGGGGAGCTGTTTTTT
-	15	TRBV28	-	TRBJ1-1	CASSLGVGQNTEAFF	TGTGCCAGCAGTTTAGGAGTAGGCCAGAACACTGAAGCTTTCTTT
-	15	TRBV6-1	-	TRBJ2-3	CASSVQISSTDTQYF	TGTGCCAGCAGTGTACAGATTTCTAGCACAGATACGCAGTATTTT
-	13	TRBV7-9	-	TRBJ2-7	CASSPSAVYEQYF	TGTGCCAGCAGCCCATCGGCAGTCTACGAGCAGTACTTC
-	12	TRBV5-1	-	TRBJ1-2	CASSLHNDGYTF	TGCGCCAGCAGCTTACACAACGATGGCTACACCTTC
few	12	TRBV21-1	-	TRBJ1-2	CASSPRGGGYTF	TGTGCCAGCAGCCCCAGGGGGGGTGGCTACACCTTC
once	16	TRBV5-1	-	TRBJ1-2	CASSFGWGDHNYGYTF	TGCGCCAGCAGCTTTGGATGGGGGGACCACAACTATGGCTACACCTTC
-	15	TRBV5-1	TRBD2	TRBJ2-7	CASSFTSGSVYEQYF	TGCGCCAGCAGCTTCACTAGCGGGAGTGTGTACGAGCAGTACTTC
-	15	TRBV11-2	TRBD1	TRBJ2-3	CASSPLRRGQGPQYF	TGTGCCAGCAGCCCCCTCCGCAGAGGACAGGGTCCGCAGTATTTT
-	14	TRBV2	TRBD1	TRBJ1-1	CASTAGQGALGAFF	TGTGCCAGCACGGCGGGACAGGGGGCTCTAGGAGCTTTCTTT
-	14	TRBV4-1	-	TRBJ1-1	CASSQHRANTEAFF	TGCGCCAGCAGCCAGCACAGGGCGAACACTGAAGCTTTCTTT
-	15	TRBV7-2	-	TRBJ2-2	CASSLSVLGTGELFF	TGTGCCAGCAGCTTATCTGTACTGGGCACCGGGGAGCTGTTTTTT
-	13	TRBV30	-	TRBJ2-7	CAWSVTEPYEQYF	TGTGCCTGGAGTGTCACGGAACCCTACGAGCAGTACTTC
once	14	TRBV18	-	TRBJ2-3	CASSGRGSTDTQYF	TGTGCCAGCTCTGGAAGGGGGAGCACAGATACGCAGTATTTT
once	11	TRBV18	-	TRBJ2-1	CASSPSDEQFF	TGTGCCAGCTCACCTAGCGATGAGCAGTTCTTC
-	14	TRBV4-2	-	TRBJ2-5	CASSQDWREETQYF	TGTGCCAGCAGCCAAGATTGGCGGGAAGAGACCCAGTACTTC
-	14	TRBV13	TRBD1	TRBJ2-5	CASSATGGLETQYF	TGTGCCAGCAGTGCGACAGGGGGCCTGGAGACCCAGTACTTC
-	10	TRBV19	-	TRBJ2-5	CASMKETQYF	TGTGCCAGTATGAAGGAGACCCAGTACTTC
-	16	TRBV11-2	-	TRBJ1-1	CASSSGTGGMNTEAFF	TGTGCCAGCAGTTCTGGGACCGGCGGTATGAACACTGAAGCTTTCTTT
-	16	TRBV5-4	-	TRBJ2-5	CASSPGGRVGQETQYF	TGTGCCAGCAGCCCGGGGGGCAGGGTGGGTCAAGAGACCCAGTACTTC
few	13	TRBV4-2	TRBD1	TRBJ2-4	CASSQGQGDIQYF	TGTGCCAGCAGCCAAGGTCAGGGGGACATTCAGTACTTC
-	13	TRBV18	-	TRBJ1-1	CASSPNSNTEAFF	TGTGCCAGCTCACCGAACTCGAACACTGAAGCTTTCTTT
once	13	TRBV6-1	-	TRBJ1-4	CASSRTTNEKLFF	TGTGCCAGCAGCCGAACAACTAATGAAAAACTGTTTTTT
-	15	TRBV11-2	TRBD1	TRBJ2-1	CASSPRQGGSDEQFF	TGTGCCAGCAGCCCCCGACAGGGTGGGTCGGATGAGCAGTTCTTC
-	15	TRBV7-9	TRBD2	TRBJ2-7	CASSPEGLVIHEQYF	TGTGCCAGCAGCCCTGAGGGACTAGTAATACACGAGCAGTACTTC